These 18 T cell receptor beta chains came from one sample sequenced in a study of CD8 T cells in Susac syndrome. When the RNA was reverse transcribed, random hexamers were used with an input of roughly 0.45 to 1 ug. TCRdb re-called the immunoSEQ multiplex PCR reads with MiXCR, one entry per CDR3 protein. The table records under 200,000 distinct CDR3 sequences, roughly 90% of them present only once. Sequenced sample: CD4+ T cells from PBMCs. These receptors came from a human donor with Susac syndrome.

The chain joins TRBV5-6 to TRBJ1-6, with D uncertain. This CDR3 comprises 17 residues. The V gene's germline CDR1 is SGHDT and CDR2 YYEEEE. Between the trimmed V and J ends, which lost 4 bases and 4 bases, there was a span of 18 bases. CDR3 loop: CASSLARKSAYNSPLHF. CDR3 nucleotide sequence: TGTGCCAGCAGCCTTGCAAGAAAGTCCGCTTATAATTCACCCCTCCACTTT. Full variable domain (rest looked up from reference TRBV5-6 and TRBJ1-6): DAGVTQSPTHLIKTRGQQVTLRCSPKSGHDTVSWYQQALGQGPQFIFQYYEEEERQRGNFPDRFSGHQFPNYSSELNVNALLLGDSALYLCASSLARKSAYNSPLHFGNGTRLTVT.

The rearrangement uses TRBV6-5 and TRBJ2-7; TRBD2 matches at 10 bases. V was clipped by 6 bases and J by 3 bases; unmatched bases: 5. CDR1 is MNHEY, CDR2 SVGAGI, per germline. The length of the CDR3 is 14 residues. CDR3 coding DNA: TGTGCCAGCAGCCCGGGACTAGCGAGCTACGAGCAGTACTTC. It codes for CASSPGLASYEQYF.

This chain links TRBV2 with TRBJ2-7; TRBD1 agrees at 7 bases. CDR1 SNHLY and CDR2 FYNNEI come from the germline V gene. The CDR3 is 14 residues long. The V gene end was trimmed by 4 bases and the J gene end by 3 bases; junction bases not matched to a gene: 6. CDR3 nucleotide sequence: TGTGCCAGCAGTGTTGAGGGGGCGGGCTACGAGCAGTACTTC. Its translation: CASSVEGAGYEQYF. Together with reference TRBV2 and TRBJ2-7, the CDR3 gives the full variable domain: EPEVTQTPSHQVTQMGQEVILRCVPISNHLYFYWYRQILGQKVEFLVSFYNNEISEKSEIFDDQFSVERPDGSNFTLKIRSTKLEDSAMYFCASSVEGAGYEQYFGPGTRLTVT.

V and J are TRBV12-5 and TRBJ2-2, with no clear D. The CDR3 has 11 residues. The germline gives CDR1 LGHNT, CDR2 FRNRAP. Trimming removed 3 bases from V and 7 bases from J, with 3 bases in between. The CDR3 loop is CASGLHGELFF. In nucleotides, the CDR3 is TGTGCTAGTGGTTTACACGGGGAGCTGTTTTTT.

This chain uses TRBV7-9 with TRBJ1-1, with 7 bases identical to TRBD1. From germline, CDR1 is SEHNR and CDR2 FQNEAQ (reference sequence). The V and J ends lost 1 base and 5 bases, in that order; junction bases with no gene match: 7. The CDR3 length is 15 residues. CDR3 in DNA: TGTGCCAGCAGCTTAGGTGCGACAGGGAGGACTGAAGCTTTCTTT. It encodes CASSLGATGRTEAFF.

In DNA form, the CDR3 reads TGTGCCAGCAGTCGGTGGGACTATCCTCACGAGCAGTACTTC. Protein product: CASSRWDYPHEQYF. V gene TRBV9 combines with J gene TRBJ2-7; TRBD2 matches 7 bases. The CDR3 is made up of 14 amino acids. V dropped 5 bases and J dropped 5; count of bases not matched to a gene: 10. Germline CDR1 reads SGDLS; CDR2 reads YYNGEE.

The rearrangement uses TRBV3-1 and TRBJ2-5, with D uncertain. CDR1 and CDR2 (germline): LGHDT, YNNKEL (reference sequence). The CDR3 has 15 amino acids. Trimming cost V 1 base and J 0 bases, with 9 bases left between them. The CDR3 nucleotides read TGTGCCAGCAGCCAAGCGTTCGGCAACCAAGAGACCCAGTACTTC. Encoded protein: CASSQAFGNQETQYF.

The rearrangement links TRBV30 to TRBJ1-5; D is uncertain. Trimming left V 0 bases short and J 0 bases short, with 12 bases between. The CDR3 loop spans 16 amino acids. Germline CDR1 GTSNPN, CDR2 SVGIG (reference sequence). CDR3 sequence (DNA): TGTGCCTGGAGTGTAGTTGGACCCCTTAGCAATCAGCCCCAGCATTTT. Amino acids: CAWSVVGPLSNQPQHF. The complete variable domain, with remaining parts taken from reference TRBV30 and TRBJ1-5, reads SQTIHQWPATLVQPVGSPLSLECTVEGTSNPNLYWYRQAAGRGLQLLFYSVGIGQISSEVPQNLSASRPQDRQFILSSKKLLLSDSGFYLCAWSVVGPLSNQPQHFGDGTRLSIL.

V gene TRBV1 combines with J gene TRBJ1-4. TRBV1 is annotated as a pseudogene. The CDR3 has 15 amino acids. CDR3 nucleotides: TGCACCAGCAGCCAAGACGGCCACCTCAATGAAAAACTGTTTTTT. It yields the protein CTSSQDGHLNEKLFF.

This clonotype was observed once. J is TRBJ2-2 and V is TRBV20-1; the D gene is possibly TRBD1 (5 bases). V was cut by 6 bases and J by 2 bases, with 10 bases left in between. The CDR3 is 13 amino acids. Germline values: CDR1 DFQATT, CDR2 SNEGSKA (reference sequence). CDR3 sequence: CSAGRGNTGELFF. Here the CDR3 DNA reads TGCAGTGCAGGAAGGGGTAACACCGGGGAGCTGTTTTTT.

The rearrangement links TRBV11-2 to TRBJ1-4, with D hard to call. Germline V gene lookup returns CDR1 SGHAT and CDR2 FQNNGV. The CDR3 spans 14 residues. V was cut by 1 base and J by 10 bases, with 13 bases left in between. The CDR3 DNA sequence: TGTGCCAGCAGCTTAGCGGGCGAGGAGGCAAAACTGTTTTTT. Translated, it gives CASSLAGEEAKLFF.

The gene calls are TRBV19 and TRBJ2-7; TRBD2 matches at 8 bases. This CDR3 spans 14 amino acids. Germline CDR1 LNHDA, CDR2 SQIVND (reference sequence). Trimming at V came to 4 bases and at J to 7 bases, leaving 9 bases not matched to a gene. This CDR3 is CASSTGLGYSEQYF. The CDR3 DNA sequence: TGTGCCAGTAGTACGGGACTAGGCTACTCGGAGCAGTACTTC.

This clonotype has more than one count but fewer than ten. The rearrangement uses TRBV5-1 and TRBJ2-1; 10 bases line up with TRBD2. The V gene end was trimmed by 1 base and the J gene end by 6 bases; junction bases not matched to a gene: 4. Germline V gene sequence: CDR1 SGHRS, CDR2 YFSETQ. The CDR3 totals 15 residues. The CDR3 DNA reads as TGCGCCAGCAGCTTGAAACTAGCGGGACGCAATGAGCAGTTCTTC. Translation gives CASSLKLAGRNEQFF.

The chain recombines TRBV20-1 with TRBJ2-1; D unclear. The CDR3 runs to 10 residues. Germline V gene lookup returns CDR1 DFQATT and CDR2 SNEGSKA (reference sequence). Trimming pared 5 bases from V and 7 bases from J, leaving 6 bases between. The CDR3 protein is CSAFQNEQFF. DNA for the CDR3: TGCAGTGCTTTTCAAAATGAGCAGTTCTTC.

This clonotype was seen only once. The chain combines TRBV15 with TRBJ2-5; D not certain. Germline V gene data show CDR1 as LNHNV and CDR2 as YYDKDF (reference sequence). The V end was cut by 0 bases, the J end by 5 bases, with 4 bases between. CDR3 length equals 12 residues. CDR3 sequence reads: CATSREVETQYF. The DNA for the CDR3 is TGTGCCACCAGCAGAGAAGTGGAGACCCAGTACTTC.

This clonotype was seen a few times. The gene calls are TRBV24-1 and TRBJ2-1; 10 nucleotides match TRBD2. V gave up 6 bases and J gave up 8 bases; unmatched junction bases: 9. The CDR3 is 15 amino acids. The germline CDR1 and CDR2 sequences are KGHDR and SFDVKD. The CDR3: CATSSGGALVDEQFF. For the CDR3, the DNA is TGTGCCACCAGTAGCGGGGGGGCCCTAGTCGATGAGCAGTTCTTC.

This chain uses TRBV20-1 with TRBJ2-7; TRBD2 agrees at 12 bases. The junction had 5 bases not matched to a gene; V was cut back by 3 bases and J by 2 bases. CDR1 DFQATT and CDR2 SNEGSKA come from the germline V gene (reference sequence). This CDR3 contains 15 residues. The CDR3 spells CSARDGLAGTYEQYF. As DNA, the CDR3 is TGCAGTGCTAGGGATGGACTAGCGGGAACCTACGAGCAGTACTTC.

The rearrangement joins TRBV5-6 to TRBJ1-6; 7 bases fit TRBD1. The CDR3 has 17 residues. V shed 0 bases and J 6 bases; nucleotides not matched to a gene: 9. The germline V gene has CDR1 SGHDT and CDR2 YYEEEE. CDR3 in amino acids: CASSLGSATGLNSPLHF. The DNA of the CDR3 is TGTGCCAGCAGCTTGGGGTCTGCGACAGGGCTTAATTCACCCCTCCACTTT.